The 16 T cell receptor beta chains given below trace back to one sample, sequenced in a study of cytomegalovirus exposure and HLA in healthy donors. Produced via immunoSEQ multiplex PCR; TCRdb's table is partial and in-frame only. The table shows about 200,000 clones, with 70% to 85% occurring only once. The sample taken for sequencing was PBMCs. The source of these receptors is a woman in her 30s in good health and CMV-seropositive.

The chain combines TRBV15 with TRBJ1-5; TRBD1 matches 7 bases. The CDR3 is 16 residues long. Unmatched junction bases numbered 5, after V lost 3 bases and J lost 0 bases. The germline gives CDR1 LNHNV, CDR2 YYDKDF (reference sequence). The CDR3 DNA sequence: TGTGCCACCAGCAGTCGGACAGGCAGTAGCAATCAGCCCCAGCATTTT. Translation gives CATSSRTGSSNQPQHF.

The chain recombines TRBV11-2 with TRBJ2-2; D remains ambiguous. Germline V gene sequence: CDR1 SGHAT, CDR2 FQNNGV. This CDR3 contains 13 residues. Between the trimmed V and J ends, which lost 5 bases and 5 bases, there was a span of 9 bases. The CDR3 nucleotides are TGTGCCAGCAGCCTCCTCTCTACCGGGGAGCTGTTTTTT. It translates to CASSLLSTGELFF.

The chain couples TRBV2 to TRBJ2-2, with 7 bases identical to TRBD1. This CDR3 has 17 amino acids. CDR1 SNHLY and CDR2 FYNNEI come from the germline V gene. The trim removed 6 bases at V and 0 bases at J, leaving 10 bases unmatched. The CDR3 loop is CASRTTPGQTNTGELFF. The CDR3 DNA reads TGTGCCAGCAGGACGACTCCGGGACAGACGAACACCGGGGAGCTGTTTTTT.

This clone was seen once. V is TRBV28 and J is TRBJ1-2, with 7 bases identical to TRBD1. V was clipped by 9 bases and J by 6 bases; unmatched bases: 10. CDR1 and CDR2 (germline): MDHEN, SYDVKM. The CDR3 covers 13 residues. CDR3 amino acids: CASRQTGLNGYTF. The CDR3 nucleotides are TGTGCCAGTAGACAGACAGGGTTGAATGGCTACACCTTC.

V is TRBV5-4 and J is TRBJ1-5; the D is unclear. V was pared by 7 bases and J by 4 bases, with 18 bases between. CDR3 length: 15 amino acids. Germline V gene sequence: CDR1 SGHNT, CDR2 YYREEE (reference sequence). DNA of the CDR3: TGTGCCAGCGGCCTTTTCGGGGAAGGAAATCAGCCCCAGCATTTT. This sequence encodes CASGLFGEGNQPQHF. Drawing the rest from reference TRBV5-4 and TRBJ1-5, the complete variable domain is ETGVTQSPTHLIKTRGQQVTLRCSSQSGHNTVSWYQQALGQGPQFIFQYYREEENGRGNFPPRFSGLQFPNYSSELNVNALELDDSALYLCASGLFGEGNQPQHFGDGTRLSIL.

The rearrangement uses TRBV7-8 and TRBJ1-1; a possible D gene is TRBD1 (6 bases). V was shortened by 5 bases and J by 8 bases, with 15 bases between the two germline ends. Germline CDR1 is SGHVS and CDR2 is FQNEAQ. There are 13 residues in the CDR3. CDR3 nucleotide sequence: TGTGCCAGCAGCACCTGGACAGAGGCAGAAGCTTTCTTT. The encoded protein is CASSTWTEAEAFF.

The chain recombines TRBV2 with TRBJ1-3; no clear D. V dropped 3 bases and J dropped 0 bases, with 6 bases sitting between them. The V gene's germline CDR1 is SNHLY and CDR2 FYNNEI. This CDR3 is 14 amino acids long. The CDR3 bases are TGTGCCAGCAGTGATTACTTCTCTGGAAACACCATATATTTT. Encoded protein: CASSDYFSGNTIYF.

The chain carries TRBV7-9 and TRBJ2-7, with a tentative D call TRBD1 (6 bases). V lost 2 bases and J 2 bases, leaving 10 bases between the germline ends. This CDR3 comprises 14 residues. Looked up from germline, CDR1 is SEHNR and CDR2 is FQNEAQ (reference sequence). The CDR3 sequence is CASSLLQGTYEQYF. DNA of the CDR3: TGTGCCAGCAGCTTACTGCAGGGGACCTACGAGCAGTACTTC.

The J gene is TRBJ2-5, the V gene TRBV30; D perhaps matches TRBD1 (5 bases). From germline, CDR1 is GTSNPN and CDR2 SVGIG (reference sequence). The CDR3 contains 13 residues. Trimming removed 7 bases from V and 2 bases from J, with 14 bases in between. The CDR3 bases are TGTGCCTCCGCCCTACAGGAGCAAGAGACCCAGTACTTC. As protein: CASALQEQETQYF.

The V and J genes are TRBV28 and TRBJ2-1, with a tentative D call TRBD2 (5 bases). Germline values: CDR1 MDHEN, CDR2 SYDVKM. V lost 10 bases and J 0 bases, leaving 13 bases between the germline ends. The CDR3 is 14 amino acids. CDR3 bases: TGTGCCACCTCTAGGCGGGCCTCCTACAATGAGCAGTTCTTC. Amino acid sequence: CATSRRASYNEQFF.

The rearrangement joins TRBV5-1 to TRBJ2-5; D gene unclear. The CDR3 length is 11 residues. Germline lookup yields CDR1 SGHRS and CDR2 YFSETQ. V was shortened by 4 bases and J by 2 bases, with 3 bases between the two germline ends. The CDR3 loop reads CASSRQETQYF. The CDR3 DNA sequence: TGCGCCAGCAGCCGTCAAGAGACCCAGTACTTC. Combining the CDR3 with reference TRBV5-1 and TRBJ2-5 gives the whole variable domain KAGVTQTPRYLIKTRGQQVTLSCSPISGHRSVSWYQQTPGQGLQFLFEYFSETQRNKGNFPGRFSGRQFSNSRSEMNVSTLELGDSALYLCASSRQETQYFGPGTRLLVL.

The J gene is TRBJ1-3, the V gene TRBV2; 8 bases agree with TRBD1. This CDR3 is built from 15 residues. Trimming cost V 7 bases and J 1 base; bases outside gene matches: 6. Germline V gene lookup returns CDR1 SNHLY and CDR2 FYNNEI. CDR3 DNA: TGTGCCAGCAATTTCGGACAGGGATCTGGAAACACCATATATTTT. Translation gives CASNFGQGSGNTIYF.

V is TRBV15 and J is TRBJ2-1; 7 bases line up with TRBD2. Germline V lookup: CDR1 LNHNV, CDR2 YYDKDF (reference sequence). The CDR3 sequence is 16 residues long. With V trimmed by 1 base and J by 5 bases, 8 bases remained unmatched. The CDR3 coding sequence is TGTGCCACCAGCAGAGGCCCTAGCGGAGCCAACAATGAGCAGTTCTTC. Translating gives CATSRGPSGANNEQFF.

V usage is TRBV9 and J usage is TRBJ2-1; the match to TRBD2 covers 7 bases. V shed 3 bases, J shed 2 bases, and the junction held 5 bases outside the gene matches. Germline values: CDR1 SGDLS, CDR2 YYNGEE. The CDR3 sequence is 15 residues long. CDR3 residues: CASSASSGTYNEQFF. The CDR3 region has the DNA TGTGCCAGCAGCGCCTCTAGCGGCACCTACAATGAGCAGTTCTTC.

Concerning this clone: Within the sample, other DNA sequences also encode this same CDR3. The rearrangement links TRBV6-1 to TRBJ2-2; 7 bases agree with TRBD1. V dropped 2 bases and J dropped 5; count of bases not matched to a gene: 2. Germline CDR1 reads MNHNS; CDR2 reads SASEGT. The CDR3 contains 14 residues. The CDR3 spells CASSELQGTGELFF. The CDR3, as DNA: TGTGCCAGCAGTGAACTACAGGGGACCGGGGAGCTGTTTTTT.

The sample holds a few counts of this clone. The CDR3, as DNA: TGTGCCAGCAGTTTCTCCCAGGGGGCAGATACGCAGTATTTT. Translation: CASSFSQGADTQYF. The V call is TRBV27, the J call TRBJ2-3, with 7 positions matching TRBD1. Trimming took 3 bases from V and 4 from J; bases not matched to a gene: 4. The CDR3 spans 14 residues. Germline V gives CDR1 MNHEY, CDR2 SMNVEV (reference sequence).